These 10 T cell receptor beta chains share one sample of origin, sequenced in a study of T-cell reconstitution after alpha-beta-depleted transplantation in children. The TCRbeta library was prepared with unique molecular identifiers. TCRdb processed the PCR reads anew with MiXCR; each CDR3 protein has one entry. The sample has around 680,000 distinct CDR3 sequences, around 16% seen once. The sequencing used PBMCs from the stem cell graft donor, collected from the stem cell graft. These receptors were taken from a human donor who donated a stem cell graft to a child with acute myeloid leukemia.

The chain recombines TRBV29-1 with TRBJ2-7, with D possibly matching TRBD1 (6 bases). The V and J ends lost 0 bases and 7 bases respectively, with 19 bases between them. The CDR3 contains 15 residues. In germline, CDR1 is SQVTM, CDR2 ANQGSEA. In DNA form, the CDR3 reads TGCAGCGTTGAAGATCTCTCGACAGGCCCAGGGGAGCAGTACTTC. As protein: CSVEDLSTGPGEQYF.

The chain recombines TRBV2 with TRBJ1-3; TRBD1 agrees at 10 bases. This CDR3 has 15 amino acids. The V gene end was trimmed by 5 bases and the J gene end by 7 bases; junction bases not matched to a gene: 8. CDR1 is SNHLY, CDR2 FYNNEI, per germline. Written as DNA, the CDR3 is TGTGCCAGCAGTACTCATTCGACAGGGGGCAACACCATATATTTT. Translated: CASSTHSTGGNTIYF.

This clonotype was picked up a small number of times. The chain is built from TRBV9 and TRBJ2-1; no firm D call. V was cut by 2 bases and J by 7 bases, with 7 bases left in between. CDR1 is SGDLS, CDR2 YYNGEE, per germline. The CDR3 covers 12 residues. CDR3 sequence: CASSVKRNEQFF. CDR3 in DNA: TGTGCCAGCAGCGTCAAGCGTAATGAGCAGTTCTTC.

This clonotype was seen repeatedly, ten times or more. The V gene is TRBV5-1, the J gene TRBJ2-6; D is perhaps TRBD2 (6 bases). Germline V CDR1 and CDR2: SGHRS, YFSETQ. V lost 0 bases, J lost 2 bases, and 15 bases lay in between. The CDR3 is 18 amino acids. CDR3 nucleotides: TGCGCCAGCAGCTTGGACGTGGAGGGAGGCCCTGGGGCCAACGTCCTGACTTTC. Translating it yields CASSLDVEGGPGANVLTF. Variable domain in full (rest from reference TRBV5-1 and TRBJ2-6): KAGVTQTPRYLIKTRGQQVTLSCSPISGHRSVSWYQQTPGQGLQFLFEYFSETQRNKGNFPGRFSGRQFSNSRSEMNVSTLELGDSALYLCASSLDVEGGPGANVLTFGAGSRLTVL.

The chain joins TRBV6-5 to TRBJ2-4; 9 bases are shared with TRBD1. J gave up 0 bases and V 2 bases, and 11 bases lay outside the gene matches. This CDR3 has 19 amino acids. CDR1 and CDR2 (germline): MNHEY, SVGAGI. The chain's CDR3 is CASSYATGTGNLAKNIQYF. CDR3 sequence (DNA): TGTGCCAGCAGTTACGCAACCGGGACAGGGAATTTAGCCAAAAACATTCAGTACTTC.

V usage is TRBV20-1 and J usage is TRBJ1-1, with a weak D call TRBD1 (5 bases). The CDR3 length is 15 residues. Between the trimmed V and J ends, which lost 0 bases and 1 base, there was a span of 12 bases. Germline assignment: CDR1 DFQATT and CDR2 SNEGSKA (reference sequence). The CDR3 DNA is TGCAGTGCTAGAGAATATAGTCAGGGGAACACTGAAGCTTTCTTT. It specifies CSAREYSQGNTEAFF.

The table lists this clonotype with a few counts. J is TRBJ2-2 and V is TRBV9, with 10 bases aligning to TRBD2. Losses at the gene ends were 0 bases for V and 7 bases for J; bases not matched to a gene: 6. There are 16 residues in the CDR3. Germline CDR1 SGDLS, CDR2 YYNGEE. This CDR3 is CASSVEASGGSGELFF. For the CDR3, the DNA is TGTGCCAGCAGCGTAGAGGCTAGCGGGGGTAGCGGGGAGCTGTTTTTT.

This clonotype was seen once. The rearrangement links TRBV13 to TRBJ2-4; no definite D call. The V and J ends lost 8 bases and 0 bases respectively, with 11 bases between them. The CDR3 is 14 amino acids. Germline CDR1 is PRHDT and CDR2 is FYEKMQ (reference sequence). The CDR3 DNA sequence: TGTGCCAGCGCAGCCCGAGGAGCCAAAAACATTCAGTACTTC. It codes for CASAARGAKNIQYF.

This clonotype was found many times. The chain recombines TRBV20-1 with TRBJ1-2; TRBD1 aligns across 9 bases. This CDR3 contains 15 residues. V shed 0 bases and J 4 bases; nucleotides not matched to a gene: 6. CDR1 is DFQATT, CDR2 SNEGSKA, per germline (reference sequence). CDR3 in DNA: TGCAGTGCTAGAGATCACCAGGGACAGGGCTATGGCTACACCTTC. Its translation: CSARDHQGQGYGYTF.

The CDR3 DNA reads TGTGCCAGCAGCCCGACTATCGGAGAGACCCAGTACTTC. Translation gives CASSPTIGETQYF. The chain is built from TRBV2 and TRBJ2-5, with D possibly TRBD2 on 5 matching bases. The CDR3 contains 13 residues. CDR1 SNHLY and CDR2 FYNNEI come from the germline V gene. Between the trimmed V and J ends, which lost 6 bases and 4 bases, there was a span of 12 bases.